These T cell receptor beta chains were read from a single sample in a study of T cells expressing NK-cell markers. TCRdb reprocessed the 5' RACE reads and stores each CDR3 protein as one record, lacking DNA. The sample features 90,000 to 130,000 distinct CDR3 sequences, with about a fifth in its top ten. What was sequenced was blood T cells: a sorted CD56 or NKG2C T cell subset, CD4+ or CD8+ T cells, or bulk PBMC T cells (not recorded which). The receptors come from a woman between 18 and 69 years old in good health. The CDR3 runs from the conserved cysteine through the conserved F or W.

j_gene | v_gene | CDR3aa
TRBJ2-2 | TRBV12-3/TRBV12-4 | CASIPGQGASGELFF
TRBJ2-7 | TRBV5-4 | CASGLLGSYEQYF
TRBJ2-1 | TRBV5-6 | CASSLAPSSYNEQFF
TRBJ1-1 | TRBV29-1 | CSVFSTDLAGTEAFF
TRBJ2-7 | TRBV4-3 | CASSQDRGGGYEQYF
TRBJ2-5 | TRBV13 | CASSPTGETQYF
TRBJ1-5 | TRBV28 | CASSLPTDPSNQPQHF
TRBJ2-1 | TRBV20-1 | CSARRSGTSVLYEQFF
TRBJ2-1 | TRBV30 | CAWSPLADEQFF
TRBJ2-1 | TRBV4-2 | CASSQEVWAGVDEQFF
TRBJ1-2 | TRBV6-1 | CASSEWGSNYGYTF
TRBJ2-4 | TRBV12-3/TRBV12-4 | CASGTGLAKNIQYF
TRBJ2-3 | TRBV19 | CASSIDPGSGADTQYF
TRBJ2-1 | TRBV10-2 | CASSERTSWHNEQFF
TRBJ2-1 | TRBV4-1 | CASSQEGWGLTYNEQFF
TRBJ2-7 | TRBV9 | CASSPGLALNEQYF
TRBJ2-1 | TRBV6-1 | CASYAVPSSYNEQFF
TRBJ1-2 | TRBV28 | CASSLYRGEEGYTF
TRBJ2-2 | TRBV5-4 | CASSVGLAGGNTGELFF
TRBJ2-2 | TRBV12-3/TRBV12-4 | CASSIGGPTGELFF
TRBJ1-1 | TRBV20-1 | CSARGQGRVTEAFF
TRBJ2-5 | TRBV7-9 | CASSPSFQPQQETQYF
TRBJ2-7 | TRBV29-1 | CSVESAYEQYF
TRBJ2-1 | TRBV5-6 | CASSSAGLAGPPYNEQFF
TRBJ2-3 | TRBV15 | CATSRGPGGTDTQYF
TRBJ2-7 | TRBV4-1 | CASSPPFSGSGDEQYF
TRBJ2-1 | TRBV5-5 | CASSLGLYEQFF
TRBJ1-5 | TRBV4-1 | CASSQGDASNQPQHF
TRBJ1-1 | TRBV12-3/TRBV12-4 | CASSLFGFMNTEAFF
TRBJ2-7 | TRBV6-4 | CASSDFFRGRGRGYYEQYF
TRBJ2-7 | TRBV3-1 | CASSQNGQGDYEQYF
TRBJ2-3 | TRBV14 | CASSQWSHTDTQYF
TRBJ2-2 | TRBV29-1 | CSATGSGVTGELFF
TRBJ2-1 | TRBV4-2 | CASSQMDSPGNEQFF
TRBJ2-3 | TRBV11-2 | CASSLVVAGGLGTDTQYF
TRBJ2-1 | TRBV7-3 | CASSSGLIGDHEQFF
TRBJ1-1 | TRBV15 | CATSKQRSRAEAFF
TRBJ2-3 | TRBV20-1 | CSAREVDTQYF
TRBJ2-2 | TRBV7-9 | CAIIPGHNTGELFF
TRBJ1-2 | TRBV20-1 | CSARDPDGPSGGYTF
TRBJ1-6 | TRBV20-1 | CSASNRDWFGNSPLHF
TRBJ2-7 | TRBV5-5 | CASVSPSSDEQYF